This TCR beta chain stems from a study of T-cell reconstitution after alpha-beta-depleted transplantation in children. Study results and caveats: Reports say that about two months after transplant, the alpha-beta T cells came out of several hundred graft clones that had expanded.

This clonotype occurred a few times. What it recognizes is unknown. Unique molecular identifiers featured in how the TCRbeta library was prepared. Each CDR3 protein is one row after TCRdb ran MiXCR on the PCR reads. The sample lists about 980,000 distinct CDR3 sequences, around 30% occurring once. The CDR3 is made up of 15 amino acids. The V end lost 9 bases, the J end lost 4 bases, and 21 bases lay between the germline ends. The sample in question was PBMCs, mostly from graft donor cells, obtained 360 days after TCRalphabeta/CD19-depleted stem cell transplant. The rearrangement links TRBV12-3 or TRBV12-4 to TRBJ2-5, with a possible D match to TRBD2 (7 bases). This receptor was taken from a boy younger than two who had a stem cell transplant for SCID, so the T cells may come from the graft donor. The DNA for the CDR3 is TGTGCCAGTAAGAGGGGGGGGGCATTTTCAGAGACCCAGTACTTC. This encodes CASKRGGAFSETQYF.